A selection of T cell receptor beta chains follows, all from one sample in a study of blood T cell repertoires in COVID-19. TCRdb keeps only in-frame clones here, not all; method: immunoSEQ multiplex PCR. The table lists approximately 76,000 clones, approximately 86% of them singletons. What was sequenced was peripheral blood. Source of these receptors: a woman aged 60-70 years with acute or convalescent COVID-19. Both conserved end residues are part of each CDR3. The D gene is left open where the match is weak. Clone size, where shown, is once, few, many, or a class for clones that have expanded.

TRBV30	TRBD1	.	TRBJ2-1	TGTGCCTGGAGCAAGGGACAGGTAGACAATGAGCAGTTCTTC	CAWSKGQVDNEQFF
TRBV5-1	TRBD2	.	TRBJ2-7	TGCGCCAGCAGCCAAAGCGGGGGGGCGGGCGAGCAGTACTTC	CASSQSGGAGEQYF
TRBV10-3	.	.	TRBJ1-1	TGTGCCATCAGTGAGTCCCCCGTGGCCACTGAAGCTTTCTTT	CAISESPVATEAFF
TRBV9	.	.	TRBJ1-2	TGTGCCAGCAGCACCCAGGGATATGGCTACACCTTC	CASSTQGYGYTF
TRBV7-3	.	.	TRBJ2-5	TGTGCCAGCAGCTTAAACAGACAAGAGACCCAGTACTTC	CASSLNRQETQYF
TRBV5-4	.	.	TRBJ2-5	TGTGCCAGCAGTCTTTCGGGGAAGGAAGAGACCCAGTACTTC	CASSLSGKEETQYF
TRBV30	TRBD1	.	TRBJ2-4	TGTGCCTGGAGTTCGGACAGGGGAAACATTCAGTACTTC	CAWSSDRGNIQYF
TRBV6-5	TRBD1	.	TRBJ1-3	TGTGCCAGCAGTTACCGGACAGGGGGCGGAAACACCATATATTTT	CASSYRTGGGNTIYF
TRBV4-1	TRBD2	.	TRBJ2-7	TGCGCCAGCAGCGGGCCCCGGGGACTAGCGGGGGGAGCCTACGAGCAGTACTTC	CASSGPRGLAGGAYEQYF
TRBV5-4	TRBD2	.	TRBJ2-2	TGTGCCAGCAGCTTGGAGGACCCGACTAGCGGGGTTGACGGGGAGCTGTTTTTT	CASSLEDPTSGVDGELFF
TRBV10-3	TRBD1	once	TRBJ2-3	TGTGCCATCAGTGAGATTAGGGACAGGGGGACAGATACGCAGTATTTT	CAISEIRDRGTDTQYF
TRBV30	.	.	TRBJ1-1	TGTGCCTCTCAGACGTCCGGGGAGGTAGCTTTCTTT	CASQTSGEVAFF
TRBV27	TRBD1	.	TRBJ1-1	TGTGCCAGCAGTTCCCCCGACAGGGGGGCCAGGAGAGCTTTCTTT	CASSSPDRGARRAFF
TRBV28	.	.	TRBJ2-3	TGTGCCAGCAGTTTTTCCACAATATCAGGGGAAACGCAGTATTTT	CASSFSTISGETQYF
TRBV3-1/TRBV3-2	TRBD2	.	TRBJ2-3	TGTGCCAGCAGCCATGGGACTAGCGGGGTCGGAGATACGCAGTATTTT	CASSHGTSGVGDTQYF
TRBV9	TRBD2	.	TRBJ2-5	TGTGCCAGCAGCGCTCATCGGGGGGGCCAAGAGACCCAGTACTTC	CASSAHRGGQETQYF
TRBV6-2/TRBV6-3	TRBD2	.	TRBJ2-3	TGTGCCAGCAGCGAGGGACTAGCGGGGGCAGGGGATACGCAGTATTTT	CASSEGLAGAGDTQYF
TRBV6-4	TRBD1	.	TRBJ1-5	TGTGCCAGCAGTGCTGACCAGGGGGGTCAGCCCCAGCATTTT	CASSADQGGQPQHF
TRBV30	TRBD1	.	TRBJ1-6	TGTGCCGGGGGACAGGGTCATTCACCCCTCCACTTT	CAGGQGHSPLHF
TRBV19	TRBD2	.	TRBJ2-1	TGTGCCAGTAGTATAGAGAGCGGGGGATACTACAATGAGCAGTTCTTC	CASSIESGGYYNEQFF
TRBV6-5	.	.	TRBJ1-6	TGTGCCAGCAGACAAGGCCAGGTGTATTCACCCCTCCACTTT	CASRQGQVYSPLHF
TRBV7-9	TRBD2	.	TRBJ2-1	TGTGCCAGCAGCTTAAGCGGGGGGGCCTACAATGAGCAGTTCTTC	CASSLSGGAYNEQFF
TRBV19	.	.	TRBJ1-1	TGTGCCAGTAGTGGAGGAGCGGGATCGGGGAACACTGAAGCTTTCTTT	CASSGGAGSGNTEAFF
TRBV5-1	.	.	TRBJ2-1	TGCGCCAGCAGCTTGTTTGTAGGCCCTAGGCATGAGCAGTTCTTC	CASSLFVGPRHEQFF
TRBV10-3	TRBD2	.	TRBJ2-3	TGTGCCATCAGTGGGGGTAGCGGGGGGGCTGCCGGAGATACGCAGTATTTT	CAISGGSGGAAGDTQYF
TRBV7-9	TRBD1	once	TRBJ2-7	TGTGCCAGCAGCTTACCCGGGACAGGGCTATACGAGCAGTACTTC	CASSLPGTGLYEQYF
TRBV6-5	TRBD1	.	TRBJ2-7	TGTGCCAGCTGGAAAGGACAGGGCTACGAGCAGTACTTC	CASWKGQGYEQYF
TRBV19	TRBD1	once	TRBJ2-7	TGTGCCAGTACCCCCGGACAGGGGGCCTACGAGCAGTACTTC	CASTPGQGAYEQYF
TRBV2	TRBD1	.	TRBJ1-2	TGTGCCAGCAGTGAACGGGGACAGCTAAAATATGGCTACACCTTC	CASSERGQLKYGYTF
TRBV15	.	.	TRBJ2-5	TGTGCCACCAGCAGAGATGGGCCTCCGGAGACCCAGTACTTC	CATSRDGPPETQYF
TRBV19	.	.	TRBJ2-7	TGTGCCAGTAGTATTTTTTCGGTCGGGGGGCGAAGTAGATCCTACGAGCAGTACTTC	CASSIFSVGGRSRSYEQYF